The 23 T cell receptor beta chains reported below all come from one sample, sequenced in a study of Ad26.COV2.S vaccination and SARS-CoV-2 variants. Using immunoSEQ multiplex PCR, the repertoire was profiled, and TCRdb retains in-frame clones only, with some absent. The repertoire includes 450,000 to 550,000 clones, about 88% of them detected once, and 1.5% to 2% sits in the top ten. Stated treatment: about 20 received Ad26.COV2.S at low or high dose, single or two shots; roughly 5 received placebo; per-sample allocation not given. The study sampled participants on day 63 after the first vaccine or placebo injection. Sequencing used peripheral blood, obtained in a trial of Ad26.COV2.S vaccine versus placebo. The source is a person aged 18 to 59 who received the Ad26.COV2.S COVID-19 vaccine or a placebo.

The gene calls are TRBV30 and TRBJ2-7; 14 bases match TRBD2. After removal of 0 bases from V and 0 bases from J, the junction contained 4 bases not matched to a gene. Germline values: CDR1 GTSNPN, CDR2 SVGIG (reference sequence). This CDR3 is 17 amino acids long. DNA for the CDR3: TGTGCCTGGAGTGTAAGGGGGACTAGCGGGAGCTCCTACGAGCAGTACTTC. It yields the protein CAWSVRGTSGSSYEQYF.

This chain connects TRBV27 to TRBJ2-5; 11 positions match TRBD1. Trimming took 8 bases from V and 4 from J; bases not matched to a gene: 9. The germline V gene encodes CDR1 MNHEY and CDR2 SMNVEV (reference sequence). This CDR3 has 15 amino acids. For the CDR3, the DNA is TGTGCCAGCGGGGCCGGGACAGGGGGAGGAGAGACCCAGTACTTC. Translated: CASGAGTGGGETQYF.

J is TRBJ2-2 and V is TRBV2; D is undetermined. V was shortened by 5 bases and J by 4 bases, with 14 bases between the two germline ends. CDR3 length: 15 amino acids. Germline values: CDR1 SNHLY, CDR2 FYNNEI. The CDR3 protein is CASSRATLGTGELFF. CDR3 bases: TGTGCCAGCAGTCGGGCCACCCTGGGCACCGGGGAGCTGTTTTTT.

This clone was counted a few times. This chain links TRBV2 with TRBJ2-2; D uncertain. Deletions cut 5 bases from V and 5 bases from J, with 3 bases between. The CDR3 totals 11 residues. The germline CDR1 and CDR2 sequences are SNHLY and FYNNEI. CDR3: CASSWTGELFF. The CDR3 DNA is TGTGCCAGCAGTTGGACCGGGGAGCTGTTTTTT.

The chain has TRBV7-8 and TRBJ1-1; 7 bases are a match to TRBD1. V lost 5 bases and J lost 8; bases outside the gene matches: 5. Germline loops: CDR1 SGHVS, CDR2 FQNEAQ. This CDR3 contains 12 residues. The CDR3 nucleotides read TGTGCCAGCAGCCGGGACAGCCTGGAAGCTTTCTTT. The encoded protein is CASSRDSLEAFF.

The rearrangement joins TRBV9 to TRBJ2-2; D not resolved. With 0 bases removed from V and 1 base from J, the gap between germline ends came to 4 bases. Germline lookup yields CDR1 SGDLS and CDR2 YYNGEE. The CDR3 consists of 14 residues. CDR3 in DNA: TGTGCCAGCAGCGTAGGAGGGAACACCGGGGAGCTGTTTTTT. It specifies CASSVGGNTGELFF.

The CDR3 DNA follows: TGTGCCAGTAGTGGGGTAGCGGACACCGGGGAGCTGTTTTTT. Its translation: CASSGVADTGELFF. The rearrangement links TRBV19 to TRBJ2-2, with D maybe TRBD2 (6 bases). Germline V lookup: CDR1 LNHDA, CDR2 SQIVND (reference sequence). CDR3 length: 14 amino acids. The V end lost 5 bases, the J end lost 3 bases, and 10 bases lay between the germline ends. The full variable domain, its missing parts supplied by reference TRBV19 and TRBJ2-2, is DGGITQSPKYLFRKEGQNVTLSCEQNLNHDAMYWYRQDPGQGLRLIYYSQIVNDFQKGDIAEGYSVSREKKESFPLTVTSAQKNPTAFYLCASSGVADTGELFFGEGSRLTVL.

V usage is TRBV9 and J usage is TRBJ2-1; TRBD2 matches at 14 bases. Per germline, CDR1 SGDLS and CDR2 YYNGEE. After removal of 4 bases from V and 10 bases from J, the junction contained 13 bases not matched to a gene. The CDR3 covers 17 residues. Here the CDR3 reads CASSPHNSGLAGVEQFF. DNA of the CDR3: TGTGCCAGCAGCCCCCACAATTCGGGACTAGCGGGAGTGGAGCAGTTCTTC.

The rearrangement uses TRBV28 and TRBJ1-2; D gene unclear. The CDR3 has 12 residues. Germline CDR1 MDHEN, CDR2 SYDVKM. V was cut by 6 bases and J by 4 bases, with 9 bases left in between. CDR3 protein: CASSSDGYGYTF. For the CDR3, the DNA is TGTGCCAGCAGCTCTGACGGCTATGGCTACACCTTC.

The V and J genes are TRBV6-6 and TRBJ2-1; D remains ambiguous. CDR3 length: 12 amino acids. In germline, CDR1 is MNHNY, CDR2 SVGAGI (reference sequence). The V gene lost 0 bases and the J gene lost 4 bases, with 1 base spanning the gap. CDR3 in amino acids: CASSYSYNEQFF. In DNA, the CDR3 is TGTGCCAGCAGTTACTCTTACAATGAGCAGTTCTTC.

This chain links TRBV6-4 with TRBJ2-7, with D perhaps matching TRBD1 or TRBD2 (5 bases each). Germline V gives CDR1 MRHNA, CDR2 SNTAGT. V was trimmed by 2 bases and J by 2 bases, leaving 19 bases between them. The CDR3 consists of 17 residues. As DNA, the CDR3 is TGTGCCAGCAGTGACCGGGAAGGGGCAGACGTTACCTACGAGCAGTACTTC. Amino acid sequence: CASSDREGADVTYEQYF.

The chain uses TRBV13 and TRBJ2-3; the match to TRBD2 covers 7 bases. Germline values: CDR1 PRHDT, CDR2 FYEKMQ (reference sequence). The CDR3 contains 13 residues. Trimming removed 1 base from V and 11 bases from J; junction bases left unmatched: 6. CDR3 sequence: CASSLDGGREQYF. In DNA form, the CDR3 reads TGTGCCAGCAGCTTAGACGGGGGGAGAGAGCAGTATTTT.

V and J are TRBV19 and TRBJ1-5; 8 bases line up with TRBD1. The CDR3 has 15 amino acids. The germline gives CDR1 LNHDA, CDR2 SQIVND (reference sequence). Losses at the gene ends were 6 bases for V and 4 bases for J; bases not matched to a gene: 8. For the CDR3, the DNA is TGTGCCAGTAGGGGAAGGACAGGGCAAAATCAGCCCCAGCATTTT. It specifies CASRGRTGQNQPQHF.

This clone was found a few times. CDR3 in DNA: TGTGCCTGGAATTCTGGCAGAACCCTCTATGGCTACACCTTC. This codes for CAWNSGRTLYGYTF. The chain links TRBV30 to TRBJ1-2; D not resolved. In germline, CDR1 is GTSNPN, CDR2 SVGIG (reference sequence). This CDR3 has 14 residues. Trimming cost V 4 bases and J 4 bases, with 16 bases left between them.

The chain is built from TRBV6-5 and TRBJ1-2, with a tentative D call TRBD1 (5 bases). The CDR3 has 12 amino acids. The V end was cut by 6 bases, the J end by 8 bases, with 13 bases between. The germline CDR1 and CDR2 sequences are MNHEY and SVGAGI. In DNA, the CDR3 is TGTGCCAGCAGCGCTCGAGGGGACGGCTACACCTTC. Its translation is CASSARGDGYTF.

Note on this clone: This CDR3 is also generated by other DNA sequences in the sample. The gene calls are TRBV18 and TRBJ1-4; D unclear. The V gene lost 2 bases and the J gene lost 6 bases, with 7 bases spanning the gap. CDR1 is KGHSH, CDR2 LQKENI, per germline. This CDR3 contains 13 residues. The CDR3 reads CASSPGVDEKLFF. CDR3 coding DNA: TGTGCCAGCTCACCAGGGGTGGATGAAAAACTGTTTTTT.

CDR3 residues: CSASTAGGNTEAFF. The DNA of the CDR3 is TGCAGTGCTAGTACGGCAGGGGGTAACACTGAAGCTTTCTTT. This chain connects TRBV20-1 to TRBJ1-1; TRBD1 agrees at 7 bases. CDR3 length equals 14 residues. Germline-derived CDR1 and CDR2 are DFQATT and SNEGSKA (reference sequence). J was trimmed by 2 bases and V by 3 bases; bases with no gene match: 6.

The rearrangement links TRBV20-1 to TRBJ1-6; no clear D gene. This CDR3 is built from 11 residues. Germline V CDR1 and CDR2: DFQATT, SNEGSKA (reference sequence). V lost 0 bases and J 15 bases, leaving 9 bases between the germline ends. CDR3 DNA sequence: TGCAGTGCTAGAGACCGTCTCGGCCTCCACTTT. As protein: CSARDRLGLHF.

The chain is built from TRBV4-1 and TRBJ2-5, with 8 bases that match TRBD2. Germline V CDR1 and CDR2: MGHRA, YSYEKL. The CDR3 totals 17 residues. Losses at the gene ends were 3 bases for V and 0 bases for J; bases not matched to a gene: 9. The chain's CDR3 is CASSHNGGAQYQETQYF. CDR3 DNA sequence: TGCGCCAGCAGCCATAACGGGGGGGCCCAGTACCAAGAGACCCAGTACTTC.

CDR3 nucleotides: TGTGCCAGCAGCTTAGGAGGGGCAGGGTTCAATGAGCAGTTCTTC. Translating it yields CASSLGGAGFNEQFF. The V gene is TRBV7-8, the J gene TRBJ2-1; D tentatively reads TRBD1 or TRBD2 (5 bases each). The germline CDR1 and CDR2 sequences are SGHVS and FQNEAQ. V was cut by 1 base and J by 6 bases, with 13 bases left in between. This CDR3 contains 15 residues.

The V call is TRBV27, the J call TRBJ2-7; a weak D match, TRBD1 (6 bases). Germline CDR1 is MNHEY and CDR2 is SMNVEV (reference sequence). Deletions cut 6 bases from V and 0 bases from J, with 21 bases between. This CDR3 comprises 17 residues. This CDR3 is CASSQTGSPHFSYEQYF. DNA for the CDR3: TGTGCCAGCAGCCAGACAGGATCCCCCCATTTCTCCTACGAGCAGTACTTC.

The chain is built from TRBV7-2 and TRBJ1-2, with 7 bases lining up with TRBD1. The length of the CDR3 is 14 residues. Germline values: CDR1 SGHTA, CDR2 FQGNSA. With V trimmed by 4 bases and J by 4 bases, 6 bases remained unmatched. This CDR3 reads CASSSGQTLYGYTF. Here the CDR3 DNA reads TGTGCCAGCAGCTCGGGACAGACCCTCTATGGCTACACCTTC. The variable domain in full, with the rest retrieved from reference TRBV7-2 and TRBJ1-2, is GAGVSQSPSNKVTEKGKDVELRCDPISGHTALYWYRQSLGQGLEFLIYFQGNSAPDKSGLPSDRFSAERTGGSVSTLTIQRTQQEDSAVYLCASSSGQTLYGYTFGSGTRLTVV.

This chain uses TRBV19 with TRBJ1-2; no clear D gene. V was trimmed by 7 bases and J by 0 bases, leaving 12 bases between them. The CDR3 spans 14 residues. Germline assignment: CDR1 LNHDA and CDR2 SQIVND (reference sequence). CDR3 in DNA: TGTGCCAGTACTCTCGGCAGCCCTAACTATGGCTACACCTTC. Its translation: CASTLGSPNYGYTF.